The T cell receptor (beta chain) under discussion was sequenced for a study of a mutant IDH1 vaccine in newly diagnosed glioma. Study-wide background: Treated individuals were 62.5% male and roughly 40% female, averaging about 37 years of age. Therapy received beforehand was radiotherapy, temozolomide, or both, with most patients given both. Regarding the study as a whole: Pseudoprogression appears to have had no connection to changes in top peripheral T cell clonotypes.

Time point specified: baseline, week 1 (first vaccination visit). As for treatment: pre-vaccination baseline after standard-of-care therapy. Only in-frame clones appear in the TCRdb table, and some are missing; sequencing was by immunoSEQ multiplex PCR. The repertoire consists of about 98,000 clones, with 85% to 90% occurring once and the leading ten covering 0.5% to 0.6%. This CDR3 has 14 residues. V trimming: 5 bases; J trimming: 11 bases; junction bases outside the gene matches: 12. The germline V gene has CDR1 KGHSH and CDR2 LQKENI. In the case of this clone: Its target is unknown.

This specimen was PBMCs, taken from a glioma patient treated with radiotherapy, temozolomide or both. This TCR was recovered from a woman between 45 and 60 years old with glioma. V is TRBV18 and J is TRBJ1-5, with 7 bases lining up with TRBD1. This CDR3 reads CASSSTGYEWAQHF. The CDR3 DNA follows: TGTGCCAGCTCATCGACAGGGTACGAATGGGCCCAGCATTTT.